This is a list of T cell receptor beta chains from one sample in a study of radiation and T cells in renal cell carcinoma. Profiled with immunoSEQ multiplex PCR; TCRdb holds only in-frame clones, not every one. The repertoire holds more than 10,000 clones, with around two thirds as singletons. The sequences come from tumor tissue, collected from a patient whose treatment was nephrectomy without radiotherapy. Receptors were obtained from an elderly woman with renal cell carcinoma. Both conserved end residues are part of each CDR3. Each record gives: J gene, clone size, V gene, D gene, CDR3 DNA, CDR3 protein. A D gene is named only where the DNA matches it firmly. Only some rows state a clone size, as once, few, many or a class for expanded clones.

TRBJ1-1 | NA | TRBV6-4 | TRBD1 | TGTGCCAGCACACGCGACAGGGGAGGCACTGAAGCTTTCTTT | CASTRDRGGTEAFF
TRBJ1-4 | NA | TRBV9 | NA | TGTGCCAGCAGCGTAGATCCAGGGAGAACGGAAAAACTGTTTTTT | CASSVDPGRTEKLFF
TRBJ2-1 | NA | TRBV2 | NA | TGTGCCAGCAGTCTCTCGGGGGTCTTGGACAATGAGCAGTTCTTC | CASSLSGVLDNEQFF
TRBJ1-1 | NA | TRBV18 | NA | TGTGCCAGCTCAGCGCCCGGGGGGCGGGACACTGAAGCTTTCTTT | CASSAPGGRDTEAFF
TRBJ1-1 | NA | TRBV4-1 | NA | TGCGCCAGCAGCCGCGGAAGGACTGAAGCTTTCTTT | CASSRGRTEAFF
TRBJ1-2 | medium-sized | TRBV19 | NA | TGTGCCAGTAGTCGTCCAGGGATGAGAGGCTACACCTTC | CASSRPGMRGYTF
TRBJ1-2 | NA | TRBV27 | NA | TGTGCCAGCAGTTTTAGGCTCGCGGGTGGCTATGGCTACACCTTC | CASSFRLAGGYGYTF
TRBJ2-5 | NA | TRBV14 | TRBD2 | TGTGCCAGCAGCCCCCGGACTAGCGGGCGGGCGGGGACCCAGTACTTC | CASSPRTSGRAGTQYF
TRBJ1-6 | few | TRBV2 | TRBD1 | TGTGCCAGCAGCCCGGGACAGGATAATTCACCCCTCCACTTT | CASSPGQDNSPLHF
TRBJ1-2 | NA | TRBV5-1 | NA | TGCGCCAGCAGCTTGTCCGGTGTGGGCTATGGCTACACCTTC | CASSLSGVGYGYTF
TRBJ1-6 | NA | TRBV5-8 | NA | TGTGCCAGCAGCTTTTACGGGCCGGTGGGTTCACCCCTCCACTTT | CASSFYGPVGSPLHF
TRBJ2-1 | once | TRBV11-2 | NA | TGTGCCAGCAGCTTAAAGCCGGCAGTTACCTACAATGAGCAGTTCTTC | CASSLKPAVTYNEQFF
TRBJ2-1 | NA | TRBV7-3 | NA | TGTGCCAGCAGCTTAGGGCGGTCTAGCAGCGATGAGCAGTTCTTC | CASSLGRSSSDEQFF
TRBJ1-2 | NA | TRBV6-1 | NA | TGTGCCAGCAGCATAGCCTCACAGTCGATATATGGCTACACCTTC | CASSIASQSIYGYTF
TRBJ2-5 | NA | TRBV6-4 | TRBD2 | TGTGCCAGCAGTCGGCTAGCGGGGGTACAAGAGACCCAGTACTTC | CASSRLAGVQETQYF
TRBJ2-2 | NA | TRBV2 | NA | TGTGCCAGCATTCTCCAGGGATGGACCGGGGAGCTGTTTTTT | CASILQGWTGELFF
TRBJ1-4 | once | TRBV19 | NA | TGTGCCAGTAGTATAGGAAGGGCGGCTAATGAAAAACTGTTTTTT | CASSIGRAANEKLFF
TRBJ2-1 | NA | TRBV7-2 | NA | TGTGCCAGCAGCTTAGCTGGCGTGGGGCTGTCATATCAAAGACAGTTCTTC | CASSLAGVGLSYQRQFF
TRBJ1-2 | few | TRBV5-4 | NA | TGTGCCAGCAGTGGCGGAGGATATGGCTACACCTTC | CASSGGGYGYTF
TRBJ1-2 | NA | TRBV28 | NA | TGTGCCAGCGCAAAGGGAGGGGTCGGCTACACCTTC | CASAKGGVGYTF